A single sample is the source of the 8 T cell receptor beta chains below, sequenced in a study of vaccination and CD4 T cells after COVID-19. Treatment specified: approximately nine-day PBMC culture with coronavirus spike peptide pools or control peptides (ViraFEST assay). Cultured CD4+ T cells had their DNA profiled by the Oncomine TCR Beta short-read assay. One entry per CDR3 protein, called by TCRdb with MiXCR from the PCR reads. The sample lists 13,000 or so distinct CDR3 sequences, about four fifths seen once, with more than 25% in the top ten. No cognate antigen is known for these TCRs. Sequenced: CD4+ T cells from blood, cultured in vitro. The receptors shown here come from a human donor who had recovered from COVID-19.

The chain couples TRBV15 to TRBJ2-1; 10 bases line up with TRBD2. Germline CDR1 and CDR2: LNHNV and YYDKDF (reference sequence). V was clipped by 3 bases and J by 6 bases; unmatched bases: 5. The CDR3 consists of 15 residues. Here the CDR3 DNA reads TGTGCCACCAGCAGCCTAGCGGGAGCGCGCAATGAGCAGTTCTTC. Its protein is CATSSLAGARNEQFF. Filled out from reference TRBV15 and TRBJ2-1, the complete variable domain reads DAMVIQNPRYQVTQFGKPVTLSCSQTLNHNVMYWYQQKSSQAPKLLFHYYDKDFNNEADTPDNFQSRRPNTSFCFLDIRSPGLGDTAMYLCATSSLAGARNEQFFGPGTRLTVL.

This chain links TRBV24-1 with TRBJ1-1, with TRBD1 matching over 7 bases. The CDR3 sequence is 14 residues long. Germline loops: CDR1 KGHDR, CDR2 SFDVKD. V shed 6 bases and J 4 bases; nucleotides not matched to a gene: 7. CDR3 sequence (DNA): TGTGCCACCAGTCGAGGGGGCCCGATCACTGAAGCTTTCTTT. This gives the protein CATSRGGPITEAFF.

The V and J genes are TRBV20-1 and TRBJ2-3; 9 bases match TRBD2. With V trimmed by 2 bases and J by 6 bases, 9 bases remained unmatched. CDR3 length: 15 residues. Germline lookup yields CDR1 DFQATT and CDR2 SNEGSKA (reference sequence). The CDR3 sequence: CSARSASGTLDTQYF. Here the CDR3 DNA reads TGCAGTGCTAGATCCGCTAGCGGGACCTTGGATACGCAGTATTTT.

This chain uses TRBV24-1 with TRBJ2-2; D gene uncertain. Trimming removed 5 bases from V and 5 bases from J, with 5 bases in between. Germline CDR1 and CDR2: KGHDR and SFDVKD. The CDR3 contains 12 residues. The CDR3 is CATSVRTGELFF. As DNA, the CDR3 is TGTGCCACCAGTGTGCGGACCGGGGAGCTGTTTTTT.

In the case of this clonotype: Mismatch with germline at one junction end may stem from a read error. The chain combines TRBV7-8 with TRBJ2-7; 9 positions agree with TRBD2. CDR1 and CDR2 from the germline V gene are SGHVS and FQNEAQ. There are 13 residues in the CDR3. For the CDR3, the DNA is TGTGCCAGCAGCTTAAAAGCGGGAGGCCCAAACCGCTTC. Residues: CASSLKAGGPNRF.

This clonotype was observed a few times. The chain couples TRBV6-2 or TRBV6-3 to TRBJ1-1; perhaps TRBD1 as D (5 bases). The V gene's germline CDR1 is MNHEY and CDR2 SVGEGT. V was pared by 2 bases and J by 1 base, with 11 bases between. The CDR3 is made up of 15 amino acids. CDR3 sequence reads: CASSYGGIGNTEAFF. The CDR3, as DNA: TGTGCCAGCAGTTACGGGGGGATAGGGAACACTGAAGCTTTCTTT.

The CDR3 region is CSARDPNYGYTF. Here the CDR3 DNA reads TGCAGTGCTAGAGATCCTAACTATGGCTACACCTTC. The chain has TRBV20-1 and TRBJ1-2; D is unresolved. CDR3 length equals 12 residues. V lost 0 bases to trimming and J lost 0 bases, with 2 bases between them. Germline CDR1 DFQATT, CDR2 SNEGSKA (reference sequence).

V usage is TRBV20-1 and J usage is TRBJ2-6, with D perhaps TRBD1 (6 bases). Between the trimmed V and J ends, which lost 6 bases and 0 bases, there was a span of 18 bases. This CDR3 contains 17 residues. Germline lookup yields CDR1 DFQATT and CDR2 SNEGSKA (reference sequence). The CDR3 nucleotides are TGCAGTGCCCGACGCAGGGGATGGGTCTCTGGGGCCAACGTCCTGACTTTC. Translating gives CSARRRGWVSGANVLTF.